This is a list of T cell receptor beta chains from one sample in a study of blood T cell repertoires in COVID-19. Here immunoSEQ multiplex PCR was the method, and the copy in TCRdb shows in-frame clones only, minus some. Altogether tens of thousands of clones are present, around 86% being singletons, with the ten largest covering approximately 3%. Sequences were obtained from PBMCs or T cells enriched from blood (not recorded which). These receptors came from a woman aged 45-59 years who had recovered from COVID-19. The CDR3 runs from the conserved cysteine through the conserved F or W. Fields, in order: V gene, CDR3 protein.

>TRBV19
CASSIGRGSGANVLTF
>TRBV28
CASSVGGLGQGLNEQFF
>TRBV29-1
CSVEGTGINTQYF
>TRBV10-3
CAISEKSGASYEQYF
>TRBV7-9
CASSLHQGSEKLFF
>TRBV3-1/TRBV3-2
CASSQDRTRPGELFF
>TRBV2
CASKTGRSQETQYF
>TRBV10-1
CASSESGAGDYEQYF
>TRBV4-2
CASSQDGTGYGGYTF
>TRBV13
CASSQADRGGYEQYF
>TRBV19
CASTPGSMNTEAFF
>TRBV7-9
CASSSQINTEAFF
>TRBV2
CASRSQETGELFF
>TRBV19
CASSITTGVAGELFF
>TRBV3-1/TRBV3-2
CASSQRGTSGDYEQYF
>TRBV6-5
CAIDRAATEAFF
>TRBV2
CASREREIPSNEQFF
>TRBV5-1
CASSLGTVGGTEAFF
>TRBV3-1/TRBV3-2
CASSQDSRGYNEQFF
>TRBV3-1/TRBV3-2
CASSQDSISYNEQFF
>TRBV6-1
CASSDPGGGYGYTF
>TRBV28
CASSLPGQNSNYGYTF
>TRBV7-2
CASSPQSTDTQYF
>TRBV7-2
CASSFSAEPGNTIYF
>TRBV10-3
CAISAGGLAGGQQFF
>TRBV28
CASSSPTPSTVTGTF
>TRBV2
CASRRGGSGANVLTF
>TRBV28
CASSPLLAGRNNEQFF
>TRBV19
CASSIVRGLVYGYTF
>TRBV4-1
CASSQEPSGRNEQFF
>TRBV4-3
CASSQERGGTGELFF
>TRBV7-9
CASSLAGTANEKLFF
>TRBV11-2
CASSLEGGPYEQYF
>TRBV19
CASSRTGTASGNTIYF
>TRBV28
CASKDRGRGNQPQHF
>TRBV7-2
CASSSSGVSGSGELFF
>TRBV7-2
CASSAGQGGGTGELFF
>TRBV7-8
CASSLSAGLGPEAFF
>TRBV10-3
CAISESGAGANVLTF
>TRBV4-3
CASSRELSGGEKLFF
>TRBV9
CASSLIGTANTGELFF
>TRBV19
CASKEQTGSYEQYF
>TRBV7-2
CASSLGSGTYNSPLHF
>TRBV19
CASSIGHRDYGTDTQYF